This T cell receptor beta chain was identified in a study of cytomegalovirus exposure and HLA in healthy donors. V shed 1 base and J shed 3 bases, with 11 bases lying between them. This CDR3 spans 14 amino acids. Per the germline V gene, CDR1 is SGHNT and CDR2 is YYREEE (reference sequence). Primers included in the PCR were 60 Vbeta and 13 Jbeta primers. Libraries were prepared by immunoSEQ multiplex PCR; TCRdb keeps only in-frame clonotypes and omits some of them. Among around 150,000 clones listed, about three quarters were seen once. Details on this clone: Antigen unknown.

Study-level points and caveats: The study flagged about 160 TCR beta chains as cytomegalovirus-associated. In most subjects, TCR beta sequences reportedly gave accurate predictions of HLA-A and HLA-B alleles. Solely CMV serostatus was available to characterize immune exposure. Later analysis reportedly placed an Asian-associated ancestry cluster below the approximately 730-donor mean in N-insertions.

The rearrangement uses TRBV5-4 and TRBJ2-7; D might be TRBD2 (7 bases). Material for sequencing was PBMCs. The origin of this receptor is a man in his fifties or sixties in good health and CMV-seropositive. CDR3 in DNA: TGTGCCAGCAGCTTGTCCGGGGGGCGCTACGAGCAGTACTTC. It specifies CASSLSGGRYEQYF. Full variable domain (outside the CDR3, taken from reference TRBV5-4 and TRBJ2-7): ETGVTQSPTHLIKTRGQQVTLRCSSQSGHNTVSWYQQALGQGPQFIFQYYREEENGRGNFPPRFSGLQFPNYSSELNVNALELDDSALYLCASSLSGGRYEQYFGPGTRLTVT.